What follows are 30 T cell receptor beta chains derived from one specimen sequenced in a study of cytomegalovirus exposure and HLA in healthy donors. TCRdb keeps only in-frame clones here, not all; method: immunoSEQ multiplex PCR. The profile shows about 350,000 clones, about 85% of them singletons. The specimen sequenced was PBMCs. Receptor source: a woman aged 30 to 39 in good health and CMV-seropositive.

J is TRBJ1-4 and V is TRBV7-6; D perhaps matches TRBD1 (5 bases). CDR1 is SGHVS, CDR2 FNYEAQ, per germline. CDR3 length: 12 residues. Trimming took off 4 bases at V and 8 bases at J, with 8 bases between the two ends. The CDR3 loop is CASSSRDEKLFF. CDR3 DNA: TGTGCCAGCAGCTCCAGGGACGAAAAACTGTTTTTT.

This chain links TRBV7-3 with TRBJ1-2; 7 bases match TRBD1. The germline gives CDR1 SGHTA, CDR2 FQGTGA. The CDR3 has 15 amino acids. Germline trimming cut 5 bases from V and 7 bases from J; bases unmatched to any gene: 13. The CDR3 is CASSPLDRVVGGYTF. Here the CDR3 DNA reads TGTGCCAGCAGCCCTCTCGACAGGGTGGTGGGTGGCTACACCTTC.

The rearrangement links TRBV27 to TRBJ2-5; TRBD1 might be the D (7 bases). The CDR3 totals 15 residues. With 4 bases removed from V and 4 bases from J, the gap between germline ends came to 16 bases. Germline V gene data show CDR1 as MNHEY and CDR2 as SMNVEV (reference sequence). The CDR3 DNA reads TGTGCCAGCAGTTATGGGACCCAGGGGGGAGAGACCCAGTACTTC. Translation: CASSYGTQGGETQYF.

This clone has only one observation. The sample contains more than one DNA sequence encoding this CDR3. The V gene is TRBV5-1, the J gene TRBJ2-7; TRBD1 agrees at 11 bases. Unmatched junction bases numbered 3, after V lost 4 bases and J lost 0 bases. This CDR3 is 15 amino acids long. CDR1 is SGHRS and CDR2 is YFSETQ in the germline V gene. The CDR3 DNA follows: TGCGCCAGCAGCCTGGGACAGGGGGGCTCCTACGAGCAGTACTTC. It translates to CASSLGQGGSYEQYF.

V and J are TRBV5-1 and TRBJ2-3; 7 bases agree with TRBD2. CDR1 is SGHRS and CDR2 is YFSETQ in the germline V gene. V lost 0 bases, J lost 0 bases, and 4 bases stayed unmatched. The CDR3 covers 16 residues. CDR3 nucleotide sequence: TGCGCCAGCAGCTTGGTTGGTAGCGGGAGCACAGATACGCAGTATTTT. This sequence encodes CASSLVGSGSTDTQYF.

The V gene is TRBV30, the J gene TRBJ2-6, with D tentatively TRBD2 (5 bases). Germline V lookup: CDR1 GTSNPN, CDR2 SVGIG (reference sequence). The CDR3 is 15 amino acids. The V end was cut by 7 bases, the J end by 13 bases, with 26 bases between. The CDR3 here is CASSLSGSGVGVLTF. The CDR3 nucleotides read TGTGCCTCGTCCCTTTCGGGGTCTGGGGTAGGGGTCCTGACTTTC.

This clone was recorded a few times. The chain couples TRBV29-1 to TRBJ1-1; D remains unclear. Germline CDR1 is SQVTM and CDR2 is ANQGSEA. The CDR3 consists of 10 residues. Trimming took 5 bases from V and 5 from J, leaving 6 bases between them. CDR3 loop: CSVYMTEAFF. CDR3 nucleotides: TGCAGCGTTTACATGACTGAAGCTTTCTTT.

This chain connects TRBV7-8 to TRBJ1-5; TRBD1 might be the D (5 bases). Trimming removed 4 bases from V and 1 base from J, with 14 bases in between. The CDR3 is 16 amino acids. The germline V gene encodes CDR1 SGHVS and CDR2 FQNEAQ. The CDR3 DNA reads TGTGCCAGCAGCTCGCGCGCGGGGCTCAGCAATCAGCCCCAGCATTTT. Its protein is CASSSRAGLSNQPQHF.

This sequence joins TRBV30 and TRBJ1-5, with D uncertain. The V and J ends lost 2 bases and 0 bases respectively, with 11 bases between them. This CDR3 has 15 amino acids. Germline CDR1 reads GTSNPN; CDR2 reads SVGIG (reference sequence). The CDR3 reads CAWSTGVNSNQPQHF. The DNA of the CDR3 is TGTGCCTGGAGTACCGGTGTGAATAGCAATCAGCCCCAGCATTTT.

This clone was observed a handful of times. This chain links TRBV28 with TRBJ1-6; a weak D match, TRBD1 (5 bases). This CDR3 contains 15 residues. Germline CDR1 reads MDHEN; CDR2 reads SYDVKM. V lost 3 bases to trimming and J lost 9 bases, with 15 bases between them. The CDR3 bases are TGTGCCAGCAGTTTTGGCAGGGTAGTTAGTTCACCCCTCCACTTT. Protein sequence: CASSFGRVVSSPLHF.

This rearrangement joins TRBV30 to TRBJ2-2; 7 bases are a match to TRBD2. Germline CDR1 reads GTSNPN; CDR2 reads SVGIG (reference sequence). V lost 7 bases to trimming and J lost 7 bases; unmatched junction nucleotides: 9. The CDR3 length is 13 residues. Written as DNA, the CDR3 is TGTGCCTCCGTCAAAGCGGGAAGCGGGGAGCTGTTTTTT. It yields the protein CASVKAGSGELFF.

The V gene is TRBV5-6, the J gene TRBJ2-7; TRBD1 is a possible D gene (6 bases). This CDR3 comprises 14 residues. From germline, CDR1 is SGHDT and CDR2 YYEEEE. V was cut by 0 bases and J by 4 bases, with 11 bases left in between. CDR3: CASSLANRVYEQYF. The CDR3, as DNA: TGTGCCAGCAGCTTGGCCAACAGGGTATACGAGCAGTACTTC.

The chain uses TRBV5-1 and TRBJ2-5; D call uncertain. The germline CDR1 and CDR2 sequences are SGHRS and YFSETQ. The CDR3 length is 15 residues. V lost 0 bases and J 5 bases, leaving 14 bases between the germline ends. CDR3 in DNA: TGCGCCAGCAGCTTGGAAGCTAACGCCTGGGAGACCCAGTACTTC. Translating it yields CASSLEANAWETQYF.

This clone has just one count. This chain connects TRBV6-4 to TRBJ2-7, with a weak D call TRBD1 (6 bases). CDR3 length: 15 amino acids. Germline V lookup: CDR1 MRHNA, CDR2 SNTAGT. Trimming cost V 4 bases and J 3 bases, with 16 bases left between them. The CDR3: CASSALPGHGYEQYF. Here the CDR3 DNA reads TGTGCCAGCAGTGCCCTCCCGGGACACGGCTACGAGCAGTACTTC.

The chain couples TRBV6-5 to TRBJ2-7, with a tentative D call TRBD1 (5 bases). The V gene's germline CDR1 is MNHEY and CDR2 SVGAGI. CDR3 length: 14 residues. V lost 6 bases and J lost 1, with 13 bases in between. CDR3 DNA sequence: TGTGCCAGCAGCCACCGGACAAGTTCCTACGAGCAGTACTTC. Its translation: CASSHRTSSYEQYF.

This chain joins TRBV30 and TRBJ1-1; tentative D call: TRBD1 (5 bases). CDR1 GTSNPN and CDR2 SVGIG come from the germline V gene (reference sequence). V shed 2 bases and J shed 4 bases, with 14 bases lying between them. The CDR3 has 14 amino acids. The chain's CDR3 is CAWSFGGASTEAFF. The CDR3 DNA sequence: TGTGCCTGGAGTTTTGGTGGGGCCAGCACTGAAGCTTTCTTT.

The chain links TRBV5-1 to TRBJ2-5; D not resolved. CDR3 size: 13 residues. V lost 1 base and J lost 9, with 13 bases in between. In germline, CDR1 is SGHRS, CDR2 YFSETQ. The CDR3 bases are TGCGCCAGCAGCTTGTACCCAGCAGATTCCCAGTACTTC. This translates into CASSLYPADSQYF.

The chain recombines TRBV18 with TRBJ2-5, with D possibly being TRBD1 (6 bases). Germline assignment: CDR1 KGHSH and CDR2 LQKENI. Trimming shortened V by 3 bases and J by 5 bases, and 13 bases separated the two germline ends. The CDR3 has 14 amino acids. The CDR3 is CASSPTGPRETQYF. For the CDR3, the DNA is TGTGCCAGCTCACCCACAGGGCCCAGGGAGACCCAGTACTTC. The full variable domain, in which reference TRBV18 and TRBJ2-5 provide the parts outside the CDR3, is NAGVMQNPRHLVRRRGQEARLRCSPMKGHSHVYWYRQLPEEGLKFMVYLQKENIIDESGMPKERFSAEFPKEGPSILRIQQVVRGDSAAYFCASSPTGPRETQYFGPGTRLLVL.

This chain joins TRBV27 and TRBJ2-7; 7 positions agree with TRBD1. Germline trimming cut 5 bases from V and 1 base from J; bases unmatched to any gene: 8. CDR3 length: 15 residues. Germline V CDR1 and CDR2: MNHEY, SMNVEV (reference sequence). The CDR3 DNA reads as TGTGCCAGCAGTCCTACTGGGACAGCTTCCTACGAGCAGTACTTC. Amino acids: CASSPTGTASYEQYF.

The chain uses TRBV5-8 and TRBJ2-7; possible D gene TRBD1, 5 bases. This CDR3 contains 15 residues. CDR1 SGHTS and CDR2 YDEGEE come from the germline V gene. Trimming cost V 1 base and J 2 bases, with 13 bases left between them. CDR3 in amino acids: CASSLSAGLTYEQYF. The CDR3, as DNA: TGTGCCAGCAGCTTGTCGGCAGGGTTAACCTACGAGCAGTACTTC.

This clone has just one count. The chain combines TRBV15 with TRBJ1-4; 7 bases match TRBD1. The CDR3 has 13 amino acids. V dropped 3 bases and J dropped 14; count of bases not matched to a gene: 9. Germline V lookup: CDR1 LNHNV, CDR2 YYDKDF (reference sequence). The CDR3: CATSSQGGGILFF. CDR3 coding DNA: TGTGCCACCAGCAGTCAGGGGGGTGGCATCCTGTTTTTT.

The CDR3 is CASSYGQGLSGNTIYF. In DNA form, the CDR3 reads TGTGCCAGCAGTTACGGACAGGGCCTCTCTGGAAACACCATATATTTT. This chain links TRBV6-6 with TRBJ1-3; 8 nucleotides line up with TRBD1. The CDR3 loop spans 16 amino acids. Germline V CDR1 and CDR2: MNHNY, SVGAGI (reference sequence). J gave up 0 bases and V 2 bases, and 3 bases lay outside the gene matches.

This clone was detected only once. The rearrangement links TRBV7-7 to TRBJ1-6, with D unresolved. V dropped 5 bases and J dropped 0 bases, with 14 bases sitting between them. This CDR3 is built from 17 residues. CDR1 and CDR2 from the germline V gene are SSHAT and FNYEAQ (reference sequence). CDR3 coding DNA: TGTGCCAGCAGCCCACAACACCAGAGCTCCTATAATTCACCCCTCCACTTT. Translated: CASSPQHQSSYNSPLHF.

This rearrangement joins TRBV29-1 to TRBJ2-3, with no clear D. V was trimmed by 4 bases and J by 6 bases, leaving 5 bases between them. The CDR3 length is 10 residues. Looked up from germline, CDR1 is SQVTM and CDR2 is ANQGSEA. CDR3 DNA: TGCAGCGTTGTAGGGGATACGCAGTATTTT. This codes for CSVVGDTQYF.

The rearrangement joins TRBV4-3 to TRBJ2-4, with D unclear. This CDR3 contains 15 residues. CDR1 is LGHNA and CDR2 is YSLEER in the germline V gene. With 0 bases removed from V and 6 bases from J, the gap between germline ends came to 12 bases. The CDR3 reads CASSQDTILRNIQYF. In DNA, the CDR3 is TGCGCCAGCAGCCAAGACACGATCCTAAGAAACATTCAGTACTTC.

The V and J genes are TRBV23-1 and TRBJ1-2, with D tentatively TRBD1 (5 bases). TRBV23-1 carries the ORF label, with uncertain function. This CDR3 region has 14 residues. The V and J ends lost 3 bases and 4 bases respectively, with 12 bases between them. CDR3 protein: CASSHPGLSYGYTF. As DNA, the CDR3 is TGCGCCAGCAGTCATCCGGGACTTAGCTATGGCTACACCTTC.

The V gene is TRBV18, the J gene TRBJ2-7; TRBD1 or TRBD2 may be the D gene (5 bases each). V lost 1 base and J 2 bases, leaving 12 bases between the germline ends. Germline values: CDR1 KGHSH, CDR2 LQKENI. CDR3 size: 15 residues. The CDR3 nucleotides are TGTGCCAGCTCACCACGTAGGGGAGAGACCTACGAGCAGTACTTC. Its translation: CASSPRRGETYEQYF.

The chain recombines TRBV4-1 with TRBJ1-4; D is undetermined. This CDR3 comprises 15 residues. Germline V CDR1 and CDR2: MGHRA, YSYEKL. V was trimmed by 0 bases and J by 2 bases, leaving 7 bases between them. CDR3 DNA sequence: TGCGCCAGCAGCCAAGACAGGACCACTAATGAAAAACTGTTTTTT. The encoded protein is CASSQDRTTNEKLFF.

CDR3 protein: CASSRDSGANVLTF. As DNA, the CDR3 is TGTGCCAGCAGCAGGGACTCTGGGGCCAACGTCCTGACTTTC. The J gene is TRBJ2-6, the V gene TRBV6-4; D perhaps matches TRBD1 (5 bases). V was clipped by 6 bases and J by 0 bases, with 6 bases between them. Germline loops: CDR1 MRHNA, CDR2 SNTAGT. The CDR3 runs 14 residues.

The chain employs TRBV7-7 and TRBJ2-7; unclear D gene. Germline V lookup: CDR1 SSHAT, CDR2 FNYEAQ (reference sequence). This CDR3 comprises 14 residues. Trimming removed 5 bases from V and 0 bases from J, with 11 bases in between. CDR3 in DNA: TGTGCCAGCAGCCACCCTGCGGTCTCCTACGAGCAGTACTTC. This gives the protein CASSHPAVSYEQYF.